This T cell receptor (beta chain) was captured in a study of T-cell reconstitution after alpha-beta-depleted transplantation in children. Between the trimmed V and J ends, which lost 0 bases and 1 base, there was a span of 10 bases. The CDR3 spans 15 residues. CDR1 and CDR2 from the germline V gene are SGHTA and FQGTGA. Preparing the TCRbeta library involved the use of unique molecular identifiers. MiXCR, run by TCRdb on the PCR reads, gives a single entry per CDR3 protein. Of 440,000 or so distinct CDR3 sequences listed, about a tenth are singletons. This receptor was taken from a human donor who donated a stem cell graft to a child with acute myeloid leukemia. Sequenced material: PBMCs from the stem cell graft donor, taken from the stem cell graft. The chain has TRBV7-3 and TRBJ2-7; a possible D gene is TRBD1 (6 bases). The chain's CDR3 is CASSLTGAPSYEQYF. CDR3 sequence (DNA): TGTGCCAGCAGCTTAACGGGGGCGCCTTCCTACGAGCAGTACTTC.